The 26 T cell receptor beta chains reported below all come from one sample, sequenced in a study of graft-versus-host responses after intestinal transplantation. The assay was immunoSEQ multiplex PCR, and TCRdb's table has in-frame clones only and misses some. The table records about 39,000 clones, roughly 90% of them present only once. Sample: PBMCs, taken 260 to 280 days after transplant. The source of these receptors is a human patient who received an intestinal transplant, so some T cells may come from the graft donor.

This clone was detected once. A read error may account for a junction end that differs from germline. J is TRBJ2-1 and V is TRBV7-9; D is perhaps TRBD2 (5 bases). This CDR3 is 12 amino acids long. CDR1 and CDR2 from the germline V gene are SEHNR and FQNEAQ (reference sequence). Here the CDR3 reads CASSSDYHEQFF. CDR3 DNA sequence: TGTGCCAGCAGTTCCGACTACCATGAGCAGTTCTTC. The full variable domain, with the rest looked up from reference TRBV7-9 and TRBJ2-1, is DTGVSQNPRHKITKRGQNVTFRCDPISEHNRLYWYRQTLGQGPEFLTYFQNEAQLEKSRLLSDRFSAERPKGSFSTLEIQRTEQGDSAMYLCASSSDYHEQFFGPGTRLTVL.

This rearrangement joins TRBV4-2 to TRBJ1-2; maybe TRBD1 (6 bases). Trimming shortened V by 4 bases and J by 4 bases, and 16 bases separated the two germline ends. The CDR3 spans 15 residues. Germline V gene lookup returns CDR1 LGHNA and CDR2 YNFKEQ. This CDR3 is CASSPGGTTGYGYTF. The CDR3 nucleotides read TGTGCCAGCAGCCCCGGCGGGACGACAGGCTATGGCTACACCTTC.

The rearrangement uses TRBV5-4 and TRBJ2-5; D might be TRBD1 (6 bases). Deletions cut 0 bases from V and 5 bases from J, with 14 bases between. Germline CDR1 and CDR2: SGHNT and YYREEE (reference sequence). The CDR3 sequence is 15 residues long. CDR3 residues: CASSLAITGSETQYF. The CDR3 region has the DNA TGTGCCAGCAGCTTGGCAATAACAGGGTCGGAGACCCAGTACTTC.

The genes are TRBV11-2 and TRBJ2-1; 11 nucleotides line up with TRBD1. The trim removed 6 bases at V and 9 bases at J, leaving 10 bases unmatched. The CDR3 covers 15 residues. The germline V gene has CDR1 SGHAT and CDR2 FQNNGV. CDR3 bases: TGTGCCAGCAGTTACGGGACAGGGGGTGAGGTTGAGCAGTTCTTC. As protein: CASSYGTGGEVEQFF.

CDR3 DNA: TGTGCCAGCAGCAAAGACTGGCGGGTGTTAGTAAACACCATATATTTT. Encoded protein: CASSKDWRVLVNTIYF. The chain has TRBV21-1 and TRBJ1-3. TRBV21-1 is recorded as a pseudogene. This CDR3 is built from 16 residues.

In this sample, this clone turned up once. CDR3 sequence (DNA): TGTGCCAGCAGTGTGACAGGGGAAAACACTGAAGCTTTCTTT. Translated: CASSVTGENTEAFF. V gene TRBV25-1 combines with J gene TRBJ1-1; 8 bases fit TRBD1. V was pared by 4 bases and J by 2 bases, with 3 bases of the junction left unmatched. CDR1 is MGHDK and CDR2 is SYGVNS in the germline V gene. The CDR3 is 14 amino acids.

The count of this clone is one. The chain joins TRBV7-3 to TRBJ1-5, with a weak D call TRBD1 (6 bases). Trimming took off 5 bases at V and 0 bases at J, with 26 bases between the two ends. The V gene's germline CDR1 is SGHTA and CDR2 FQGTGA. The CDR3 contains 20 residues. CDR3 nucleotide sequence: TGTGCCAGCAGCCAACACGAGGGCGGGGGGCCTAGGTATAGCAATCAGCCCCAGCATTTT. As protein: CASSQHEGGGPRYSNQPQHF.

The chain recombines TRBV27 with TRBJ2-1, with 9 bases that match TRBD2. With V trimmed by 5 bases and J by 7 bases, 9 bases remained unmatched. Germline assignment: CDR1 MNHEY and CDR2 SMNVEV (reference sequence). CDR3 length: 15 amino acids. This chain's CDR3 is CASSRLAGGPNEQFF. The CDR3 bases are TGTGCCAGCAGTAGGCTGGCGGGGGGGCCAAATGAGCAGTTCTTC.

This clone was seen a single time. This chain links TRBV7-9 with TRBJ1-1, with no clear D. V was pared by 8 bases and J by 3 bases, with 16 bases between. Germline-derived CDR1 and CDR2 are SEHNR and FQNEAQ (reference sequence). The CDR3 is 14 amino acids. CDR3: CASRAKGPYTEAFF. CDR3 DNA sequence: TGTGCCAGCCGTGCGAAAGGCCCCTACACTGAAGCTTTCTTT. Variable domain in full (rest from reference TRBV7-9 and TRBJ1-1): DTGVSQNPRHKITKRGQNVTFRCDPISEHNRLYWYRQTLGQGPEFLTYFQNEAQLEKSRLLSDRFSAERPKGSFSTLEIQRTEQGDSAMYLCASRAKGPYTEAFFGQGTRLTVV.

In this sample, this clone turned up once. Other nucleotide sequences in the sample specify the same CDR3. The chain joins TRBV14 to TRBJ1-1; TRBD1 might be the D (5 bases). CDR1 is SGHDN and CDR2 is FVKESK in the germline V gene. This CDR3 comprises 12 residues. Trimming removed 1 base from V and 6 bases from J, with 6 bases in between. CDR3 nucleotide sequence: TGTGCCAGCAGCCAAGTGGGGGCTGAAGCTTTCTTT. It yields the protein CASSQVGAEAFF.

This rearrangement joins TRBV11-2 to TRBJ2-1; no definite D call. The length of the CDR3 is 11 residues. V lost 4 bases to trimming and J lost 10 bases, with 8 bases between them. Germline V lookup: CDR1 SGHAT, CDR2 FQNNGV. As DNA, the CDR3 is TGTGCCAGCAGCTCACGAAACGAGCAGTTCTTC. It is translated as CASSSRNEQFF.

About this clone: Additional DNA sequences in this sample encode the identical CDR3. This rearrangement joins TRBV10-3 to TRBJ2-3, with D perhaps TRBD1 or TRBD2 (5 bases each). V dropped 4 bases and J dropped 1 base, with 6 bases sitting between them. Per the germline V gene, CDR1 is ENHRY and CDR2 is SYGVKD. The CDR3 is 13 residues long. CDR3 loop: CAISGGGTDTQYF. CDR3 DNA sequence: TGTGCCATCAGTGGAGGGGGCACAGATACGCAGTATTTT.

The chain is built from TRBV6-1 and TRBJ2-5; D tentatively fits TRBD1 or TRBD2 (5 bases each). The V end lost 7 bases, the J end lost 5 bases, and 20 bases lay between the germline ends. CDR3 length: 15 residues. Germline lookup yields CDR1 MNHNS and CDR2 SASEGT. For the CDR3, the DNA is TGTGCCAGCACCCGGGGCCCGGTGGAGCAGGAGACCCAGTACTTC. It is translated as CASTRGPVEQETQYF.

This clone appeared many times. In the same sample, other DNA sequences code for this CDR3. The chain employs TRBV7-9 and TRBJ2-7; TRBD2 matches 8 bases. This CDR3 region has 12 residues. CDR1 and CDR2 from the germline V gene are SEHNR and FQNEAQ (reference sequence). J lost 4 bases, V lost 7 bases, and 3 bases had no gene match. The CDR3 region is CASTGGGYEQYF. In DNA form, the CDR3 reads TGTGCCAGCACCGGGGGGGGGTACGAGCAGTACTTC.

The chain employs TRBV27 and TRBJ2-1; D not certain. This CDR3 has 13 amino acids. Germline V gives CDR1 MNHEY, CDR2 SMNVEV (reference sequence). The V and J ends lost 2 bases and 7 bases respectively, with 9 bases between them. For the CDR3, the DNA is TGTGCCAGCAGTTTAATCCGCGCGAATGAGCAGTTCTTC. This translates into CASSLIRANEQFF.

This clone was seen just once. The chain carries TRBV6-1 and TRBJ2-5; D uncertain. This CDR3 spans 11 amino acids. V shed 4 bases and J shed 1 base, with 1 base lying between them. Germline V gene lookup returns CDR1 MNHNS and CDR2 SASEGT. The CDR3 DNA sequence: TGTGCCAGCAGTGCCCAAGAGACCCAGTACTTC. This gives the protein CASSAQETQYF.

A note on this clone: The same CDR3 is also encoded by other DNA sequences in this sample. The rearrangement uses TRBV6-5 and TRBJ1-4; 8 nucleotides align to TRBD1. V gave up 6 bases and J gave up 7 bases; unmatched junction bases: 10. Germline values: CDR1 MNHEY, CDR2 SVGAGI. This CDR3 is 15 amino acids long. DNA for the CDR3: TGTGCCAGCAGACAGCTGCCAGGGGGCGGTGAAAAACTGTTTTTT. Translation: CASRQLPGGGEKLFF.

The rearrangement uses TRBV2 and TRBJ2-7; no clear D. Germline CDR1 reads SNHLY; CDR2 reads FYNNEI. The V end was cut by 8 bases, the J end by 0 bases, with 8 bases between. The CDR3 runs to 12 residues. The CDR3 reads CASGYSSYEQYF. In DNA, the CDR3 is TGTGCCAGCGGGTACTCCTCCTACGAGCAGTACTTC.

V and J are TRBV6-1 and TRBJ2-3; D not resolved. The CDR3 spans 12 residues. The germline V gene has CDR1 MNHNS and CDR2 SASEGT. Trimming cost V 10 bases and J 0 bases, with 8 bases left between them. The CDR3 nucleotides read TGTGCCACCGTCCATAGCACAGATACGCAGTATTTT. It is translated as CATVHSTDTQYF.

The chain is built from TRBV4-2 and TRBJ1-2; 7 nucleotides match TRBD1. The CDR3 length is 18 residues. Germline CDR1 is LGHNA and CDR2 is YNFKEQ. The V segment lost 0 bases and the J segment 4 bases; nucleotides outside the gene matches: 14. The CDR3 spells CASSQDTGTEVIVYGYTF. DNA for the CDR3: TGTGCCAGCAGCCAAGATACCGGGACAGAGGTTATAGTCTATGGCTACACCTTC.

The chain couples TRBV6-1 to TRBJ2-1, with 9 bases lining up with TRBD1. The CDR3 contains 16 residues. J lost 5 bases, V lost 4 bases, and 9 bases had no gene match. Germline V gives CDR1 MNHNS, CDR2 SASEGT. CDR3 amino acids: CASSAWTGVGDNEQFF. The DNA of the CDR3 is TGTGCCAGCAGTGCTTGGACAGGGGTAGGGGACAATGAGCAGTTCTTC.

This clone turned up a few times. J is TRBJ1-6 and V is TRBV6-7, with D tentatively TRBD1 (5 bases). Being an ORF, TRBV6-7 has a function that is uncertain. This CDR3 region has 15 residues. V was cut by 5 bases and J by 1 base, with 9 bases left in between. DNA of the CDR3: TGTGCCAGCAGTGAAGACAGTTCCTATAATTCACCCCTCCACTTT. Translation gives CASSEDSSYNSPLHF.

The genes are TRBV7-6 and TRBJ1-4; D possibly corresponds to TRBD1 (5 bases). Trimming pared 5 bases from V and 2 bases from J, leaving 12 bases between. Germline CDR1 and CDR2: SGHVS and FNYEAQ. The CDR3 runs 15 residues. The CDR3 sequence is CASSQQGATNEKLFF. The CDR3 region has the DNA TGTGCCAGCAGCCAGCAGGGTGCGACTAATGAAAAACTGTTTTTT.

The chain recombines TRBV6-6 with TRBJ1-1, with D unclear. Per the germline V gene, CDR1 is MNHNY and CDR2 is SVGAGI (reference sequence). CDR3 length equals 13 residues. Trimming left V 6 bases short and J 4 bases short, with 12 bases between. CDR3 nucleotide sequence: TGTGCCAGCAGAGGGATCCAAGGCACTGAAGCTTTCTTT. Amino acids: CASRGIQGTEAFF.

Turning to this clone: An end of the junction differs from the germline gene, which may be a read error. The chain uses TRBV7-2 and TRBJ2-3; D call uncertain. CDR1 and CDR2 (germline): SGHTA, FQGNSA. This CDR3 has 13 residues. CDR3 amino acids: CASSLGYTDTRYF. The DNA of the CDR3 is TGTGCCAGCAGCTTAGGATACACAGATACGCGGTATTTT.

The chain has TRBV18 and TRBJ1-3, with D uncertain. CDR3 length: 15 amino acids. Germline CDR1 and CDR2: KGHSH and LQKENI. V was pared by 1 base and J by 1 base, with 8 bases between. CDR3 DNA: TGTGCCAGCTCACCACAGGGTTTATCTGGAAACACCATATATTTT. The encoded protein is CASSPQGLSGNTIYF. Looking up the rest from reference TRBV18 and TRBJ1-3 gives the full variable domain: NAGVMQNPRHLVRRRGQEARLRCSPMKGHSHVYWYRQLPEEGLKFMVYLQKENIIDESGMPKERFSAEFPKEGPSILRIQQVVRGDSAAYFCASSPQGLSGNTIYFGEGSWLTVV.